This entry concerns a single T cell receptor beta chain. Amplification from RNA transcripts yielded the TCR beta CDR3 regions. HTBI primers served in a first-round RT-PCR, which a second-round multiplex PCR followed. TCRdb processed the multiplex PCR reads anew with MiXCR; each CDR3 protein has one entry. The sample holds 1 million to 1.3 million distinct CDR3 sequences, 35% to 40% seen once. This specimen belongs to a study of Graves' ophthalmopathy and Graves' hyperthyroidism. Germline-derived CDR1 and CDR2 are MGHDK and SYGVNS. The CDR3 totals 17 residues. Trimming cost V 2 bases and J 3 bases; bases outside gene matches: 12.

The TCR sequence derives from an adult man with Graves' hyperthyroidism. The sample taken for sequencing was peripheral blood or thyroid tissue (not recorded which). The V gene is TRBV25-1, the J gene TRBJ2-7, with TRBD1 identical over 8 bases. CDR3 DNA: TGTGCCAGCAGTGAACGCAGCCGGGACAGGCCCGACTACGAGCAGTACTTC. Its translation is CASSERSRDRPDYEQYF.